Listed below are T cell receptor beta chains from one sample, sequenced in a study of blood T cells in healthy people across ages. In TCRdb, the 5' RACE reads were re-called with MiXCR into one record per CDR3 protein. The sample lists hundreds of thousands of distinct CDR3 sequences; approximately 30% were seen once. Sequencing was done on a sample of blood. These receptors originate from a woman of 80 years or more in good health. Both conserved end residues are trimmed from each CDR3.

J gene | V gene | CDR3 protein
TRBJ1-1 | TRBV20-1 | SARPARGRALNTEAF
TRBJ1-2 | TRBV2 | ASRQDIDYGYT
TRBJ2-3 | TRBV4-3 | ASSQDVGGATYTQY
TRBJ2-7 | TRBV10-2 | ASSEYKSGTEQY
TRBJ2-7 | TRBV13 | ASSTSGGNEQY
TRBJ2-6 | TRBV6-1 | ASSEHKGSGANVLT
TRBJ1-1 | TRBV29-1 | SATQGRVTEAF
TRBJ1-4 | TRBV7-2 | ASSPRTGGLNEKLF
TRBJ1-6 | TRBV5-1 | ASSLGDRVSPLH
TRBJ1-5 | TRBV6-6 | ASSYDTPGRQPQH
TRBJ2-1 | TRBV7-7 | ASSSQAQGEQF
TRBJ1-3 | TRBV18 | ASSPTRGNTIY
TRBJ2-2 | TRBV7-9 | ASSLTRTPKAGELF
TRBJ1-6 | TRBV3-1 | ASSRQDNSPLH